Below, 7 T cell receptor beta chains from the same sample are listed, as sequenced in a study of pediatric ulcerative colitis. The protocol was immunoSEQ multiplex PCR, while the TCRdb copy is restricted to in-frame clones and leaves out a portion. This sample yields around 64,000 clones, of which 86% are seen a single time; approximately 3.7% belongs to the top ten. The specimen sequenced was blood. The receptors were gathered from a boy aged 5-17 years with severe ulcerative colitis.

This chain joins TRBV19 and TRBJ1-4; maybe TRBD1 (6 bases). Trimming pared 6 bases from V and 4 bases from J, leaving 12 bases between. The CDR3 contains 14 residues. CDR1 LNHDA and CDR2 SQIVND come from the germline V gene (reference sequence). In DNA, the CDR3 is TGTGCCAGTAGCTGGACAGACTATAATGAAAAACTGTTTTTT. This encodes CASSWTDYNEKLFF.

This chain uses TRBV11-3 with TRBJ1-1; D is uncertain. V was cut by 0 bases and J by 5 bases, with 1 base left in between. Germline-derived CDR1 and CDR2 are SGHNT and YENEEA. The CDR3 runs to 11 residues. The CDR3 reads CASSLETEAFF. Written as DNA, the CDR3 is TGTGCCAGCAGCTTAGAGACTGAAGCTTTCTTT.

The chain couples TRBV5-4 to TRBJ2-1; tentatively, D is TRBD1 or TRBD2 (5 bases each). The CDR3 runs 16 residues. The V gene lost 0 bases and the J gene lost 1 base, with 11 bases spanning the gap. Germline V CDR1 and CDR2: SGHNT, YYREEE (reference sequence). The CDR3: CASSLGGATSYNEQFF. CDR3 in DNA: TGTGCCAGCAGCTTGGGAGGGGCTACGTCCTACAATGAGCAGTTCTTC.

The V call is TRBV25-1, the J call TRBJ2-1, with a tentative D call TRBD1 (7 bases). Germline V gene sequence: CDR1 MGHDK, CDR2 SYGVNS. This CDR3 comprises 17 residues. Between the trimmed V and J ends, which lost 6 bases and 7 bases, there was a span of 25 bases. CDR3 amino acids: CASSPTGDSGNQNEQFF. CDR3 nucleotide sequence: TGTGCCAGCAGCCCCACAGGGGACTCAGGAAATCAAAATGAGCAGTTCTTC.

The CDR3 coding sequence is TGTGCCAGCAGATCGGTCCTAGCGGGGATCACAGATACGCAGTATTTT. Its protein is CASRSVLAGITDTQYF. The J gene is TRBJ2-3, the V gene TRBV27, with TRBD2 identical over 9 bases. With V trimmed by 6 bases and J by 2 bases, 9 bases remained unmatched. CDR3 size: 16 residues. Germline V CDR1 and CDR2: MNHEY, SMNVEV (reference sequence).

The chain is built from TRBV19 and TRBJ2-7; no definite D call. The CDR3 length is 13 residues. V was trimmed by 3 bases and J by 6 bases, leaving 12 bases between them. Looked up from germline, CDR1 is LNHDA and CDR2 is SQIVND (reference sequence). This chain's CDR3 is CASSIGNSGEQYF. CDR3 nucleotide sequence: TGTGCCAGTAGTATCGGAAATTCGGGCGAGCAGTACTTC.

V and J are TRBV30 and TRBJ2-5; TRBD2 is a possible D gene (5 bases). This CDR3 spans 14 amino acids. Trimming cost V 2 bases and J 1 base, with 11 bases left between them. From germline, CDR1 is GTSNPN and CDR2 SVGIG (reference sequence). The CDR3 sequence is CAWSPPRVQETQYF. Written as DNA, the CDR3 is TGTGCCTGGAGTCCTCCGAGGGTCCAAGAGACCCAGTACTTC.